The 24 T cell receptor beta chains below come from one sample, sequenced in a study of Tregs in tolerant kidney transplant recipients (dated by TCRdb to about 2019). The transplants used related donors along with nonmyeloablative bone marrow transplantation, and in the human trials mixed chimerism was transient. The method behind the library was the immunoSEQ multiplex PCR assay. TCRdb holds this immuneACCESS table with in-frame rearrangements only. Some clones are missing; in checked studies, unresolved V genes explain under half, and the rest has no known cause. For this sample the table gives tens of thousands of clones, of which 90% to 95% were detected only once. The ten largest clonotypes hold roughly 1.5% of the sample. Sequences were derived from CD4+ T cells from blood (PBMCs), sampled 24 months after the transplant. The receptors were gathered from a human patient who received a combined kidney and bone marrow transplant. A transplant means some T cells may be of graft donor rather than patient origin.

The chain combines TRBV19 with TRBJ1-2; a weak D match, TRBD1 (6 bases). This CDR3 contains 15 residues. From germline, CDR1 is LNHDA and CDR2 SQIVND (reference sequence). Deletions cut 2 bases from V and 1 base from J, with 11 bases between. In nucleotides, the CDR3 is TGTGCCAGTAGTATACAGGGGAAACTTAACTATGGCTACACCTTC. This codes for CASSIQGKLNYGYTF.

The chain is built from TRBV6-5 and TRBJ1-2, with no clear D. Germline CDR1 MNHEY, CDR2 SVGAGI. This CDR3 has 13 residues. Trimming took off 7 bases at V and 2 bases at J, with 11 bases between the two ends. The CDR3 DNA reads TGTGCCAGCACGCCTAACTTCAACTATGGCTACACCTTC. Amino acids: CASTPNFNYGYTF.

In this sample, this clone turned up once. The V gene is TRBV5-1, the J gene TRBJ2-1; 9 bases match TRBD1. Looked up from germline, CDR1 is SGHRS and CDR2 is YFSETQ. The CDR3 length is 16 residues. J gave up 3 bases and V 0 bases, and 4 bases lay outside the gene matches. The CDR3 region is CASSLVGTGYYNEQFF. In nucleotides, the CDR3 is TGCGCCAGCAGCTTGGTAGGGACAGGGTACTACAATGAGCAGTTCTTC.

This chain links TRBV28 with TRBJ1-1; 8 nucleotides agree with TRBD1. V was clipped by 7 bases and J by 3 bases; unmatched bases: 7. The germline V gene has CDR1 MDHEN and CDR2 SYDVKM. CDR3 length: 14 amino acids. CDR3 DNA sequence: TGTGCCAGCATAAGGACAGGGTGGTACACTGAAGCTTTCTTT. Translated, it gives CASIRTGWYTEAFF. Full variable domain (missing parts from reference TRBV28 and TRBJ1-1): DVKVTQSSRYLVKRTGEKVFLECVQDMDHENMFWYRQDPGLGLRLIYFSYDVKMKEKGDIPEGYSVSREKKERFSLILESASTNQTSMYLCASIRTGWYTEAFFGQGTRLTVV.

This clone appeared once. Here the CDR3 DNA reads TGTGCCAGTAGAAACAGGGGGGGTGGAAGCAATCAGCCCCAGCATTTT. It specifies CASRNRGGGSNQPQHF. The rearrangement links TRBV19 to TRBJ1-5, with 8 bases identical to TRBD1. The J segment lost 1 base and the V segment lost 6 bases, leaving 8 bases of the junction unmatched. Per germline, CDR1 LNHDA and CDR2 SQIVND (reference sequence). The CDR3 has 16 residues.

This sequence joins TRBV7-3 and TRBJ1-2; 7 nucleotides line up with TRBD1. Germline V gives CDR1 SGHTA, CDR2 FQGTGA. This CDR3 contains 15 residues. With 0 bases clipped from V and 5 bases from J, the junction kept 6 bases outside the gene matches. CDR3 DNA: TGTGCCAGCAGCTTAACTGACAGGGTACCATATGGCTACACCTTC. It encodes CASSLTDRVPYGYTF. The full variable domain, rest sourced from reference TRBV7-3 and TRBJ1-2, is GAGVSQTPSNKVTEKGKYVELRCDPISGHTALYWYRQSLGQGPEFLIYFQGTGAADDSGLPNDRFFAVRPEGSVSTLKIQRTERGDSAVYLCASSLTDRVPYGYTFGSGTRLTVV.

On this clone: The junction differs from germline at one of its ends, possibly a read error. Distinct nucleotide sequences in the sample also encode this CDR3. The gene calls are TRBV6-1 and TRBJ1-6; TRBD1 is a possible D gene (5 bases). The CDR3 spans 15 residues. From germline, CDR1 is MNHNS and CDR2 SASEGT. In DNA, the CDR3 is TGTGCCAGCAGTGAACAGGGCCATTGGAATTCCCCCCTCCACTTT. Amino acids: CASSEQGHWNSPLHF.

The chain carries TRBV2 and TRBJ2-1, with D maybe TRBD1 (6 bases). Germline V gene lookup returns CDR1 SNHLY and CDR2 FYNNEI. This CDR3 contains 13 residues. Trimming left V 4 bases short and J 4 bases short, with 8 bases between. CDR3 amino acids: CASSGGPYNEQFF. In DNA form, the CDR3 reads TGTGCCAGCAGTGGGGGGCCTTACAATGAGCAGTTCTTC.

This clone appeared a few times. J is TRBJ1-3 and V is TRBV10-3, with 8 positions matching TRBD1. Per germline, CDR1 ENHRY and CDR2 SYGVKD. The J segment lost 1 base and the V segment lost 5 bases, leaving 4 bases of the junction unmatched. The CDR3 totals 15 residues. The CDR3 nucleotides are TGTGCCATCAGTAGGGGACAGGAGTCTGGAAACACCATATATTTT. Protein product: CAISRGQESGNTIYF.

The gene calls are TRBV7-9 and TRBJ1-1; D is undetermined. The CDR3 sequence is 13 residues long. Between the trimmed V and J ends, which lost 7 bases and 6 bases, there was a span of 15 bases. The germline CDR1 and CDR2 sequences are SEHNR and FQNEAQ (reference sequence). The CDR3 sequence is CASTQRGRAEAFF. The CDR3 DNA is TGTGCCAGCACTCAGCGAGGGAGGGCTGAAGCTTTCTTT.

The chain carries TRBV30 and TRBJ1-2; 7 bases line up with TRBD1. V lost 4 bases, J lost 5 bases, and 13 bases stayed unmatched. CDR1 GTSNPN and CDR2 SVGIG come from the germline V gene (reference sequence). The CDR3 totals 15 residues. DNA of the CDR3: TGTGCCTGGATTCCTGACAGGGCCCCGGGGTATGGCTACACCTTC. Protein product: CAWIPDRAPGYGYTF.

A note on this clone: Other DNA sequences in this sample translate to the same CDR3. The genes are TRBV9 and TRBJ2-7; TRBD1 agrees at 9 bases. The CDR3 extends over 14 amino acids. The V and J ends lost 4 bases and 2 bases, in that order; junction bases with no gene match: 4. Germline CDR1 reads SGDLS; CDR2 reads YYNGEE. The DNA for the CDR3 is TGTGCCAGCAGCTCTAGACAGGGGGCCTACGAGCAGTACTTC. Its protein is CASSSRQGAYEQYF.

This chain uses TRBV5-6 with TRBJ1-4, with unresolved D. Between the trimmed V and J ends, which lost 1 base and 10 bases, there was a span of 11 bases. Germline loops: CDR1 SGHDT, CDR2 YYEEEE. The CDR3 length is 13 residues. The CDR3, as DNA: TGTGCCAGCAGCTTGAGGCATCCGGGAAAACTGTTTTTT. Amino acids: CASSLRHPGKLFF.

This chain links TRBV21-1 with TRBJ2-1; the table's D call, TRBD2, was not checked against the DNA. TRBV21-1 is deemed a pseudogene. The CDR3 contains 13 residues. CDR3 sequence: CASSKRTLAEQFF. CDR3 DNA sequence: TGTGCCAGCAGCAAACGAACACTAGCGGAGCAGTTCTTC.

The V call is TRBV5-1, the J call TRBJ2-3; 7 bases match TRBD2. This CDR3 is built from 16 residues. The junction had 13 bases not matched to a gene; V was cut back by 6 bases and J by 3 bases. CDR1 is SGHRS and CDR2 is YFSETQ in the germline V gene. DNA for the CDR3: TGCGCCAGCATCCGACGAGCGGGATCGCGAACAGATACGCAGTATTTT. Translating it yields CASIRRAGSRTDTQYF.

V usage is TRBV6-5 and J usage is TRBJ2-6; D is ambiguous. V was cut by 2 bases and J by 0 bases, with 5 bases left in between. This CDR3 is 15 amino acids long. From germline, CDR1 is MNHEY and CDR2 SVGAGI. Here the CDR3 reads CASSYIRSGANVLTF. CDR3 in DNA: TGTGCCAGCAGTTACATCCGCTCTGGGGCCAACGTCCTGACTTTC.

This chain joins TRBV7-7 and TRBJ2-3; a weak D match, TRBD2 (6 bases). Germline V gene sequence: CDR1 SSHAT, CDR2 FNYEAQ (reference sequence). V was shortened by 2 bases and J by 0 bases, with 9 bases between the two germline ends. This CDR3 spans 15 amino acids. The CDR3 DNA sequence: TGTGCCAGCAGCTTACTAGCGTCTAGCACAGATACGCAGTATTTT. Protein sequence: CASSLLASSTDTQYF.

The CDR3 nucleotides are TGTGCCAGCACGCGGACTAGCGGGAGGAGCAATGAGCAGTTCTTC. Amino acid sequence: CASTRTSGRSNEQFF. The rearrangement uses TRBV6-1 and TRBJ2-1, with 14 bases matching TRBD2. The trim removed 7 bases at V and 6 bases at J, leaving 5 bases unmatched. The CDR3 loop spans 15 amino acids. Germline CDR1 reads MNHNS; CDR2 reads SASEGT.

This chain joins TRBV19 and TRBJ2-3, with 9 bases lining up with TRBD1. V shed 0 bases and J 10 bases; nucleotides not matched to a gene: 5. The CDR3 totals 14 residues. CDR1 is LNHDA and CDR2 is SQIVND in the germline V gene (reference sequence). The CDR3 DNA follows: TGTGCCAGTAGTATAGATCGGGGGACAGGGTCGCAGTATTTT. Protein sequence: CASSIDRGTGSQYF.

This clone is a singleton in its sample. The chain is built from TRBV19 and TRBJ1-5; unclear D gene. From germline, CDR1 is LNHDA and CDR2 SQIVND (reference sequence). The CDR3 contains 18 residues. V lost 5 bases to trimming and J lost 0 bases, with 20 bases between them. The CDR3: CASSFPGARRYSNQPQHF. The CDR3 bases are TGTGCCAGTAGTTTTCCGGGAGCCCGACGATATAGCAATCAGCCCCAGCATTTT.

The rearrangement joins TRBV5-4 to TRBJ2-1, with 9 bases lining up with TRBD1. The V and J ends lost 4 bases and 6 bases, in that order; junction bases with no gene match: 8. This CDR3 spans 15 amino acids. Germline V gene data show CDR1 as SGHNT and CDR2 as YYREEE (reference sequence). CDR3 in amino acids: CASSPGQGRINEQFF. The CDR3 DNA sequence: TGTGCCAGCAGCCCGGGACAGGGTCGAATCAATGAGCAGTTCTTC.

CDR3 DNA: TGTGCCAGCTTTAGACTCACAGGGGGTGGTTCACCCCTCCACTTT. Translated: CASFRLTGGGSPLHF. V usage is TRBV28 and J usage is TRBJ1-6, with 8 bases fitting TRBD1. CDR3 size: 15 residues. Trimming removed 8 bases from V and 9 bases from J; junction bases left unmatched: 12. Per germline, CDR1 MDHEN and CDR2 SYDVKM.

V gene TRBV11-1 combines with J gene TRBJ2-1; possible D gene TRBD2, 6 bases. There are 14 residues in the CDR3. Trimming removed 5 bases from V and 7 bases from J, with 15 bases in between. The germline V gene encodes CDR1 SGHAT and CDR2 FQDESV (reference sequence). The CDR3: CASSDGTAGNEQFF. For the CDR3, the DNA is TGTGCCAGCAGCGACGGAACCGCGGGGAATGAGCAGTTCTTC. Complete variable domain (other parts from reference TRBV11-1 and TRBJ2-1): EAEVAQSPRYKITEKSQAVAFWCDPISGHATLYWYRQILGQGPELLVQFQDESVVDDSQLPKDRFSAERLKGVDSTLKIQPAELGDSAMYLCASSDGTAGNEQFFGPGTRLTVL.

In the case of this clone: A junction boundary mismatches the germline segment, possibly from a read error. The same CDR3 also results from other DNA sequences found in this sample. This chain uses TRBV7-6 with TRBJ2-7; 7 positions match TRBD2. CDR1 and CDR2 from the germline V gene are SGHVS and FNYEAQ. The CDR3 has 18 residues. The CDR3 DNA reads TGTGCTAGCAGCTTAGCGCAGCCCGGGAGGCCTCGAGGCTACGAGCAGTACTTC. Protein: CASSLAQPGRPRGYEQYF.